The T cell receptor beta chain described here comes from a study of immune evolution from preneoplasia to lung adenocarcinoma. Study-level points and caveats: T cell clonality was higher in KRAS-mutant than EGFR-mutant or wild-type nodules. From normal lung to invasive adenocarcinoma, top clone frequencies appeared to decrease. Later-stage lesions seemingly showed higher T cell density and diversity than normal lung.

The CDR3 totals 13 residues. Deletions cut 7 bases from V and 5 bases from J, with 15 bases between. From germline, CDR1 is SNHLY and CDR2 FYNNEI. Using immunoSEQ multiplex PCR, the repertoire was profiled, and TCRdb retains in-frame clones only, with some absent. Of several thousand clones detected, around nine tenths appear once; the ten largest clones hold about 6.3%. About this clone: Its specificity is not known.

The chain recombines TRBV2 with TRBJ2-7; perhaps TRBD2 as D (6 bases). The specimen was FFPE minimally invasive lung adenocarcinoma tissue. This clonotype was sampled from a donor aged 70 or older with lung adenocarcinoma. The DNA for the CDR3 is TGTGCCAGCAATACCCCTTGGGGGGACGAGCAGTACTTC. This codes for CASNTPWGDEQYF.